This T cell receptor (beta chain) originates from a study of multiple sclerosis patients with progressive multifocal leukoencephalopathy. Data came from immunoSEQ multiplex PCR; TCRdb stores just in-frame clones and leaves some out. The sample consists of roughly 28,000 clones, more than 75% of them appearing once. Indicated time point: before natalizumab initiation. The sequence came from a human donor with multiple sclerosis. Sequenced sample: PBMCs.

Here the CDR3 DNA reads TGCGCCAGCAGCTCCCGGGACGGTCTTGAAAAACTGTTTTTT. Amino acid sequence: CASSSRDGLEKLFF. The chain is built from TRBV4-1 and TRBJ1-4; a weak D match, TRBD1 (5 bases). Germline loops: CDR1 MGHRA, CDR2 YSYEKL. V dropped 5 bases and J dropped 7 bases, with 14 bases sitting between them. This CDR3 has 14 residues.